This T cell receptor beta chain is from a study of beta chain features in type 1 diabetes. Points on this clone: Its antigen is unidentified.

Study-wide results and limits: Possibly, sequencing cDNA over-represented cells that had high TCR expression levels. The study found moderately but significantly shorter TCRB CDR3s in all four CD4+ subsets of Type 1 diabetes patients.

Since all of the isolated RNA was reverse transcribed, expressed TCRB transcripts were what got sequenced. Assay: immunoSEQ multiplex PCR; the TCRdb copy retains only in-frame clones and omits some. The table lists about 640,000 clones, under 15% of them singletons. With 0 bases clipped from V and 8 bases from J, the junction kept 11 bases outside the gene matches. Per germline, CDR1 SGDLS and CDR2 YYNGEE. The CDR3 runs to 17 residues. The TCR sequence derives from a man in his thirties or forties with type 1 diabetes. Sequencing was performed on naive CD4+ T cells from blood. The chain uses TRBV9 and TRBJ1-4; 9 nucleotides agree with TRBD1. This CDR3 reads CASSVGRLGQGKEKLFF. CDR3 sequence (DNA): TGTGCCAGCAGCGTAGGCCGGCTGGGACAGGGTAAGGAAAAACTGTTTTTT.